The subject of this entry is one T cell receptor (beta chain). The sample comes from a study of blood T cell repertoires in COVID-19. Here immunoSEQ multiplex PCR was the method, and the copy in TCRdb shows in-frame clones only, minus some. The table records approximately 130,000 clones, roughly 84% of them present only once. Germline trimming cut 8 bases from V and 9 bases from J; bases unmatched to any gene: 14. CDR3 size: 14 residues. Germline CDR1 and CDR2: LGHDT and YNNKEL (reference sequence). This receptor was obtained from a man between 60 and 75 years old with acute or convalescent COVID-19. Sequencing was performed on peripheral blood. The chain uses TRBV3-1 (or the pseudogene TRBV3-2) and TRBJ2-5, with 8 nucleotides matching TRBD2. CDR3 nucleotide sequence: TGTGCCAGCTGTGGGCGAGAGCGGGAGAGGGCCCAGTACTTC. It specifies CASCGRERERAQYF.